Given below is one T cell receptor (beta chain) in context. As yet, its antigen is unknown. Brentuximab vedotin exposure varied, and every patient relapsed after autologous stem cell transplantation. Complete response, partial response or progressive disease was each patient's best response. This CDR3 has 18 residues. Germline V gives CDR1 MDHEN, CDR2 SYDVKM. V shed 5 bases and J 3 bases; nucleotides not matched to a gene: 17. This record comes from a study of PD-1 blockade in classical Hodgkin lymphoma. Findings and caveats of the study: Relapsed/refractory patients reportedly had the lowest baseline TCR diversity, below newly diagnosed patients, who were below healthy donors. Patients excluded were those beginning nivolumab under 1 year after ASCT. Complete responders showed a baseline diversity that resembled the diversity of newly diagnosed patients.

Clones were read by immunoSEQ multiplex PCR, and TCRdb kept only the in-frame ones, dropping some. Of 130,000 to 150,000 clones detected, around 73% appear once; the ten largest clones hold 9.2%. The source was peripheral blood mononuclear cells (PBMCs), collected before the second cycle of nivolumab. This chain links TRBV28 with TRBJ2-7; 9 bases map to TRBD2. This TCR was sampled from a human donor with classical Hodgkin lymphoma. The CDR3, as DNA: TGTGCCAGCAGTCTCACGACAGGGTTAGTGACTAGCGGCTACGAGCAGTACTTC. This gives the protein CASSLTTGLVTSGYEQYF.